These 29 T cell receptor beta chains share one sample of origin, sequenced in a study of blood T cell repertoires in COVID-19. The protocol was immunoSEQ multiplex PCR, while the TCRdb copy is restricted to in-frame clones and leaves out a portion. This sample has about 100,000 clones; approximately 80% occur once, and the top ten carry around 10%. Input material: peripheral blood. These receptors were obtained from a woman aged 70-85 years with acute or convalescent COVID-19.

The V and J genes are TRBV6-5 and TRBJ2-7, with D perhaps TRBD2 (6 bases). The CDR3 has 12 residues. Germline V CDR1 and CDR2: MNHEY, SVGAGI. The germline V and J ends were trimmed by 6 bases and 6 bases, with 12 bases remaining between them. The CDR3 bases are TGTGCCAGCAGACCCTGGACTACCGAGCAGTACGTC. Protein sequence: CASRPWTTEQYV.

V usage is TRBV5-1 and J usage is TRBJ1-1, with no clear D. V lost 0 bases to trimming and J lost 5 bases, with 8 bases between them. Looked up from germline, CDR1 is SGHRS and CDR2 is YFSETQ. The CDR3 covers 13 residues. CDR3 in amino acids: CASSLVGETEAFF. CDR3 DNA sequence: TGCGCCAGCAGCTTGGTTGGGGAGACTGAAGCTTTCTTT.

J is TRBJ2-3 and V is TRBV7-3; no clear D gene. Trimming removed 4 bases at V and 2 bases at J, with 13 bases between. The CDR3 spans 15 residues. Germline assignment: CDR1 SGHTA and CDR2 FQGTGA. CDR3 sequence reads: CASSSTGGTTDTQYF. CDR3 sequence (DNA): TGTGCCAGCAGCTCCACGGGTGGCACCACAGATACGCAGTATTTT.

The rearrangement links TRBV27 to TRBJ2-3; 7 bases are a match to TRBD2. In germline, CDR1 is MNHEY, CDR2 SMNVEV (reference sequence). V lost 5 bases to trimming and J lost 3 bases; unmatched junction nucleotides: 2. The CDR3 runs to 13 residues. Here the CDR3 reads CASSPGGTDTQYF. CDR3 in DNA: TGTGCCAGCAGTCCGGGGGGTACAGATACGCAGTATTTT.

This rearrangement joins TRBV10-1 to TRBJ1-1, with D unresolved. Germline V gene data show CDR1 as WNHNN and CDR2 as SYGVQD (reference sequence). The CDR3 is 15 residues long. V was pared by 2 bases and J by 1 base, with 11 bases between. The CDR3 spells CASSETGEPNTEAFF. The CDR3 region has the DNA TGCGCCAGCAGTGAGACCGGGGAACCGAACACTGAAGCTTTCTTT.

This chain links TRBV6-5 with TRBJ2-3; 7 bases match TRBD2. The trim removed 2 bases at V and 0 bases at J, leaving 5 bases unmatched. This CDR3 contains 16 residues. The germline V gene has CDR1 MNHEY and CDR2 SVGAGI. CDR3 region: CASSYAAGVSTDTQYF. CDR3 nucleotide sequence: TGTGCCAGCAGTTACGCCGCGGGGGTTAGCACAGATACGCAGTATTTT.

The rearrangement uses TRBV3-1 (or the pseudogene TRBV3-2) and TRBJ1-2; D gene uncertain. Trimming cost V 7 bases and J 4 bases, with 7 bases left between them. The germline V gene encodes CDR1 LGHDT and CDR2 YNNKEL (reference sequence). The CDR3 sequence is 11 residues long. CDR3 sequence: CASNGGYGYTF. The CDR3 DNA is TGTGCCAGCAACGGAGGCTATGGCTACACCTTC.

The gene calls are TRBV6-5 and TRBJ2-5, with 8 positions matching TRBD2. Germline V CDR1 and CDR2: MNHEY, SVGAGI. The J segment lost 5 bases and the V segment lost 0 bases, leaving 5 bases of the junction unmatched. CDR3 length equals 15 residues. CDR3 in DNA: TGTGCCAGCAGTTACTCAGCGGGGGCGGTTGAGACCCAGTACTTC. It specifies CASSYSAGAVETQYF.

V and J are TRBV10-1 and TRBJ2-2; D call uncertain. CDR1 and CDR2 from the germline V gene are WNHNN and SYGVQD (reference sequence). Trimming took 6 bases from V and 5 from J, leaving 13 bases between them. The CDR3 consists of 14 residues. CDR3 region: CASSPNLKTGELFF. Here the CDR3 DNA reads TGCGCCAGCAGCCCTAACCTGAAAACCGGGGAGCTGTTTTTT.

This clone was observed a few times. This rearrangement joins TRBV11-3 to TRBJ2-7; 10 nucleotides agree with TRBD1. The CDR3 consists of 14 residues. In germline, CDR1 is SGHNT, CDR2 YENEEA. Trimming at V came to 4 bases and at J to 2 bases, leaving 2 bases not matched to a gene. The CDR3 sequence: CASSSGTGAYEQYF. CDR3 bases: TGTGCCAGCAGCTCCGGGACAGGGGCCTACGAGCAGTACTTC.

V and J are TRBV5-1 and TRBJ2-3, with D uncertain. The length of the CDR3 is 15 residues. The germline CDR1 and CDR2 sequences are SGHRS and YFSETQ. V lost 4 bases, J lost 9 bases, and 21 bases lay in between. CDR3 loop: CASSPSSTSGTTQYF. CDR3 sequence (DNA): TGCGCCAGCAGCCCTTCGTCTACCTCAGGTACCACGCAGTATTTT.

This clone showed up just a few times. The chain employs TRBV28 and TRBJ2-2, with D perhaps matching TRBD2 (5 bases). CDR3 length equals 13 residues. Trimming removed 8 bases at V and 3 bases at J, with 10 bases between. Germline V gives CDR1 MDHEN, CDR2 SYDVKM. In nucleotides, the CDR3 is TGTGCCAGCGGTGGACTCGACACCGGGGAGCTGTTTTTT. It yields the protein CASGGLDTGELFF.

CDR3 amino acids: CASSLEQGANYGYTF. CDR3 bases: TGTGCCAGCAGCTTAGAACAGGGGGCTAACTATGGCTACACCTTC. This chain connects TRBV7-2 to TRBJ1-2; 8 nucleotides match TRBD1. CDR1 and CDR2 (germline): SGHTA, FQGNSA. V lost 1 base and J lost 0; bases outside the gene matches: 1. The CDR3 contains 15 residues.

This chain connects TRBV3-1 (or the pseudogene TRBV3-2) to TRBJ1-2; D gene unclear. The CDR3 totals 14 residues. Germline lookup yields CDR1 LGHDT and CDR2 YNNKEL (reference sequence). V gave up 0 bases and J gave up 5 bases, with 10 bases separating them. The CDR3 sequence is CASSQDWRRYGYTF. The CDR3 region has the DNA TGTGCCAGCAGCCAAGATTGGAGGAGGTATGGCTACACCTTC.

The chain combines TRBV10-1 with TRBJ2-1, with 9 bases matching TRBD1. CDR1 WNHNN and CDR2 SYGVQD come from the germline V gene (reference sequence). This CDR3 region has 15 residues. V dropped 6 bases and J dropped 4; count of bases not matched to a gene: 7. CDR3 nucleotide sequence: TGCGCCAGCAGCGGCGGGACAGGGAGGTACAATGAGCAGTTCTTC. Protein product: CASSGGTGRYNEQFF.

J is TRBJ2-7 and V is TRBV13; 7 positions agree with TRBD1. The germline V gene has CDR1 PRHDT and CDR2 FYEKMQ (reference sequence). There are 17 residues in the CDR3. V lost 3 bases to trimming and J lost 2 bases; unmatched junction nucleotides: 13. The CDR3 DNA is TGTGCCAGCAGCTTTTCCGCCCCATGGGACAGCACCTACGAGCAGTACTTC. Encoded protein: CASSFSAPWDSTYEQYF.

The chain links TRBV7-9 to TRBJ1-5; D is ambiguous. Trimming removed 0 bases at V and 3 bases at J, with 12 bases between. Germline CDR1 and CDR2: SEHNR and FQNEAQ (reference sequence). This CDR3 spans 16 amino acids. CDR3 sequence: CASSLATGGNNQPQHF. Here the CDR3 DNA reads TGTGCCAGCAGCTTAGCGACGGGAGGGAACAATCAGCCCCAGCATTTT.

The chain links TRBV30 to TRBJ1-1; weak D call: TRBD1 (5 bases). CDR3 length: 13 residues. Trimming removed 4 bases at V and 7 bases at J, with 16 bases between. Germline V gene lookup returns CDR1 GTSNPN and CDR2 SVGIG (reference sequence). For the CDR3, the DNA is TGTGCCTGGACCCTCGGCAGGGAAGTTGAAGCTTTCTTT. This encodes CAWTLGREVEAFF.

V usage is TRBV5-6 and J usage is TRBJ2-3, with TRBD2 identical over 10 bases. CDR3 length equals 16 residues. Germline lookup yields CDR1 SGHDT and CDR2 YYEEEE. Losses at the gene ends were 4 bases for V and 3 bases for J; bases not matched to a gene: 8. The CDR3 protein is CASSLPGLAETDTQYF. CDR3 DNA sequence: TGTGCCAGCAGCCTCCCCGGACTAGCGGAAACAGATACGCAGTATTTT.

V gene TRBV6-2 or TRBV6-3 combines with J gene TRBJ1-1; D is uncertain. Per germline, CDR1 MNHEY and CDR2 SVGEGT. Trimming cost V 2 bases and J 5 bases, with 12 bases left between them. This CDR3 has 14 residues. The CDR3 coding sequence is TGTGCCAGCAGTTACCAGGCATTAAGTACTGAAGCTTTCTTT. This sequence encodes CASSYQALSTEAFF.

This clone has a handful of counts. The rearrangement joins TRBV30 to TRBJ1-2, with a tentative D call TRBD1 (6 bases). V was cut by 3 bases and J by 4 bases, with 12 bases left in between. Germline V lookup: CDR1 GTSNPN, CDR2 SVGIG (reference sequence). The CDR3 totals 13 residues. The CDR3 DNA sequence: TGTGCCTGGAGAAGGGGGTCCAGCTATGGCTACACCTTC. Residues: CAWRRGSSYGYTF.

The V call is TRBV10-3, the J call TRBJ2-7; 7 bases are a match to TRBD1. V lost 6 bases and J lost 2; bases outside the gene matches: 4. This CDR3 is built from 13 residues. Germline CDR1 is ENHRY and CDR2 is SYGVKD. CDR3 region: CAISLGQTYEQYV. The DNA for the CDR3 is TGTGCCATCAGCCTGGGACAGACCTACGAGCAGTACGTC.

The V gene is TRBV18, the J gene TRBJ1-5; 7 nucleotides match TRBD1. The CDR3 consists of 14 residues. Germline lookup yields CDR1 KGHSH and CDR2 LQKENI. V shed 3 bases and J 3 bases; nucleotides not matched to a gene: 2. The CDR3 spells CASSPGTDNQPQHF. As DNA, the CDR3 is TGTGCCAGCTCACCGGGGACAGACAATCAGCCCCAGCATTTT.

The chain combines TRBV16 with TRBJ2-1; 8 positions agree with TRBD1. The ends lost 0 bases at V and 9 bases at J; junction bases unmatched: 7. This CDR3 has 15 amino acids. The germline CDR1 and CDR2 sequences are KGHSY and FQNENV. The CDR3, as DNA: TGTGCCAGCAGCCAATCAGGACAGGGTACGGGTGAGCAGTTCTTC. It specifies CASSQSGQGTGEQFF.

This sequence joins TRBV11-2 and TRBJ2-1, with 12 bases fitting TRBD2. With V trimmed by 2 bases and J by 7 bases, 0 bases remained unmatched. There are 14 residues in the CDR3. From germline, CDR1 is SGHAT and CDR2 FQNNGV. The CDR3 DNA is TGTGCCAGCAGCTTAACTAGCGGGGGGAATGAGCAGTTCTTC. It translates to CASSLTSGGNEQFF. Supplemented by reference TRBV11-2 and TRBJ2-1, the full variable domain reads EAGVAQSPRYKIIEKRQSVAFWCNPISGHATLYWYQQILGQGPKLLIQFQNNGVVDDSQLPKDRFSAERLKGVDSTLKIQPAKLEDSAVYLCASSLTSGGNEQFFGPGTRLTVL.

This clone occurred many times. The rearrangement links TRBV10-1 to TRBJ2-1, with D unresolved. V was pared by 0 bases and J by 6 bases, with 12 bases between. The CDR3 is made up of 15 amino acids. Germline V gene lookup returns CDR1 WNHNN and CDR2 SYGVQD (reference sequence). The DNA of the CDR3 is TGCGCCAGCAGTGAGTCTAGAACGGAGATCAATGAGCAGTTCTTC. The encoded protein is CASSESRTEINEQFF.

The chain has TRBV11-3 and TRBJ1-1; no firm D call. Germline V gene data show CDR1 as SGHNT and CDR2 as YENEEA. The CDR3 is 14 residues long. Trimming removed 5 bases at V and 3 bases at J, with 13 bases between. CDR3 DNA sequence: TGTGCCAGCAGCCGTAGTGATGGTCACACTGAAGCTTTCTTT. Encoded protein: CASSRSDGHTEAFF.

The gene calls are TRBV11-3 and TRBJ2-1, with D possibly TRBD1 on 5 matching bases. CDR1 and CDR2 (germline): SGHNT, YENEEA. Deletions cut 5 bases from V and 8 bases from J, with 13 bases between. This CDR3 spans 13 amino acids. CDR3: CASSAQGYDEQFF. The CDR3 DNA reads as TGTGCCAGCAGCGCCCAGGGTTATGATGAGCAGTTCTTC.

The J gene is TRBJ2-7, the V gene TRBV25-1; perhaps TRBD1 as D (5 bases). With 6 bases removed from V and 2 bases from J, the gap between germline ends came to 8 bases. This CDR3 region has 12 residues. In germline, CDR1 is MGHDK, CDR2 SYGVNS. The CDR3 region is CASRETAYEQYF. DNA for the CDR3: TGTGCCAGCAGGGAGACAGCCTACGAGCAGTACTTC.